One sample yielded the 11 T cell receptor beta chains listed below, sequenced in a study of CD8 T cells in Susac syndrome. The RNA input was about 0.45 to 1 ug, and it was reverse transcribed with random hexamers. TCRdb itself ran the immunoSEQ multiplex PCR reads through MiXCR, one entry per CDR3 protein. The data contain about 120,000 distinct CDR3 sequences, approximately 93% of them singletons. Sequenced material: CD4+ T cells from PBMCs. The source is a human donor with multiple sclerosis.

The chain uses TRBV7-9 and TRBJ2-7; 9 positions match TRBD2. V lost 5 bases, J lost 3 bases, and 8 bases stayed unmatched. CDR3 length: 15 amino acids. CDR1 is SEHNR, CDR2 FQNEAQ, per germline (reference sequence). CDR3 in amino acids: CASSTGAGGLYEQYF. The DNA for the CDR3 is TGTGCCAGCAGCACCGGAGCGGGGGGCCTCTACGAGCAGTACTTC.

The rearrangement links TRBV10-3 to TRBJ1-1; no firm D call. V was clipped by 10 bases and J by 5 bases, with 14 bases between them. This CDR3 spans 12 amino acids. Per the germline V gene, CDR1 is ENHRY and CDR2 is SYGVKD. In nucleotides, the CDR3 is TGTGCCACCATCGGCGATAGGACTGAAGCTTTCTTT. It yields the protein CATIGDRTEAFF.

The rearrangement joins TRBV21-1 to TRBJ1-2; the D call of TRBD1 is as the table states it, not checked on the DNA. TRBV21-1 corresponds to a pseudogene. CDR3 length equals 15 residues. The DNA for the CDR3 is TGTGCCAGCAGCAAAGAATGGGGGACTGACTATGGCTACACCTTC. Protein product: CASSKEWGTDYGYTF.

The rearrangement joins TRBV29-1 to TRBJ2-3; tentative D call: TRBD1 (5 bases). Germline V CDR1 and CDR2: SQVTM, ANQGSEA. This CDR3 comprises 13 residues. The V end was cut by 4 bases, the J end by 2 bases, with 10 bases between. The CDR3 DNA follows: TGCAGCGTTGGACAGTTGCTCACAGATACGCAGTATTTT. Its translation: CSVGQLLTDTQYF.

This clonotype has a single count. The rearrangement joins TRBV28 to TRBJ2-7, with TRBD1 matching over 7 bases. The junction had 9 bases not matched to a gene; V was cut back by 5 bases and J by 2 bases. The CDR3 has 15 amino acids. CDR1 is MDHEN and CDR2 is SYDVKM in the germline V gene. Here the CDR3 reads CASSMTWDSTYEQYF. The CDR3 DNA is TGTGCCAGCAGTATGACCTGGGACAGCACCTACGAGCAGTACTTC.

The chain has TRBV7-3 and TRBJ1-1, with unresolved D. Between the trimmed V and J ends, which lost 4 bases and 2 bases, there was a span of 8 bases. The CDR3 extends over 13 amino acids. Germline V lookup: CDR1 SGHTA, CDR2 FQGTGA. Written as DNA, the CDR3 is TGTGCCAGCAGCTCCGACGGAAACACTGAAGCTTTCTTT. Protein product: CASSSDGNTEAFF. Full variable domain (rest looked up from reference TRBV7-3 and TRBJ1-1): GAGVSQTPSNKVTEKGKYVELRCDPISGHTALYWYRQSLGQGPEFLIYFQGTGAADDSGLPNDRFFAVRPEGSVSTLKIQRTERGDSAVYLCASSSDGNTEAFFGQGTRLTVV.

The genes are TRBV30 and TRBJ1-5; the D is unclear. Germline loops: CDR1 GTSNPN, CDR2 SVGIG (reference sequence). This CDR3 comprises 13 residues. Trimming took 2 bases from V and 5 from J, leaving 10 bases between them. The CDR3 DNA is TGTGCCTGGAGTAGGAGCTTAGATCAGCCCCAGCATTTT. Amino acids: CAWSRSLDQPQHF.

V is TRBV9 and J is TRBJ2-5; 7 bases agree with TRBD2. V was pared by 0 bases and J by 4 bases, with 6 bases of the junction left unmatched. The CDR3 is 15 residues long. CDR1 is SGDLS, CDR2 YYNGEE, per germline. Written as DNA, the CDR3 is TGTGCCAGCAGCGTAGGACTAGCCCCCGGAGAGACCCAGTACTTC. It yields the protein CASSVGLAPGETQYF.

This chain uses TRBV20-1 with TRBJ1-2; D is unclear. Trimming took 6 bases from V and 7 from J, leaving 12 bases between them. There are 11 residues in the CDR3. Germline-derived CDR1 and CDR2 are DFQATT and SNEGSKA (reference sequence). The CDR3 region is CSAEGRGGYTF. The CDR3 region has the DNA TGCAGTGCCGAAGGACGGGGTGGCTACACCTTC.

This chain uses TRBV20-1 with TRBJ2-1, with TRBD2 as a possible D gene (6 bases). Germline V lookup: CDR1 DFQATT, CDR2 SNEGSKA (reference sequence). The CDR3 runs to 12 residues. Trimming left V 6 bases short and J 5 bases short, with 11 bases between. CDR3 DNA: TGCAGTGCGTTTGGGGGGAACAATGAGCAGTTCTTC. The encoded protein is CSAFGGNNEQFF.

This clonotype was seen once. The chain employs TRBV27 and TRBJ2-3, with 10 bases aligning to TRBD2. Germline assignment: CDR1 MNHEY and CDR2 SMNVEV (reference sequence). J was trimmed by 5 bases and V by 6 bases; bases with no gene match: 2. The CDR3 sequence is 13 residues long. This CDR3 reads CASRGLARDTQYF. The CDR3 DNA sequence: TGTGCCAGCAGGGGACTAGCGAGAGATACGCAGTATTTT.